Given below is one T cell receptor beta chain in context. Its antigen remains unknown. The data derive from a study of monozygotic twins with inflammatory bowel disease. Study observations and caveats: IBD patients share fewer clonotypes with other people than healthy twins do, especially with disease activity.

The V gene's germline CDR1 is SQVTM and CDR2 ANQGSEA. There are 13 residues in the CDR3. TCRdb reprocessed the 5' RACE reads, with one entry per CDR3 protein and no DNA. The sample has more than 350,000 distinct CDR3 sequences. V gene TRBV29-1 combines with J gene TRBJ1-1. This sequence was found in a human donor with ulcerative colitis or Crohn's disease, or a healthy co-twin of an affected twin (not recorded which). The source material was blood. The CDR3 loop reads CSVVTPRNTEAFF.